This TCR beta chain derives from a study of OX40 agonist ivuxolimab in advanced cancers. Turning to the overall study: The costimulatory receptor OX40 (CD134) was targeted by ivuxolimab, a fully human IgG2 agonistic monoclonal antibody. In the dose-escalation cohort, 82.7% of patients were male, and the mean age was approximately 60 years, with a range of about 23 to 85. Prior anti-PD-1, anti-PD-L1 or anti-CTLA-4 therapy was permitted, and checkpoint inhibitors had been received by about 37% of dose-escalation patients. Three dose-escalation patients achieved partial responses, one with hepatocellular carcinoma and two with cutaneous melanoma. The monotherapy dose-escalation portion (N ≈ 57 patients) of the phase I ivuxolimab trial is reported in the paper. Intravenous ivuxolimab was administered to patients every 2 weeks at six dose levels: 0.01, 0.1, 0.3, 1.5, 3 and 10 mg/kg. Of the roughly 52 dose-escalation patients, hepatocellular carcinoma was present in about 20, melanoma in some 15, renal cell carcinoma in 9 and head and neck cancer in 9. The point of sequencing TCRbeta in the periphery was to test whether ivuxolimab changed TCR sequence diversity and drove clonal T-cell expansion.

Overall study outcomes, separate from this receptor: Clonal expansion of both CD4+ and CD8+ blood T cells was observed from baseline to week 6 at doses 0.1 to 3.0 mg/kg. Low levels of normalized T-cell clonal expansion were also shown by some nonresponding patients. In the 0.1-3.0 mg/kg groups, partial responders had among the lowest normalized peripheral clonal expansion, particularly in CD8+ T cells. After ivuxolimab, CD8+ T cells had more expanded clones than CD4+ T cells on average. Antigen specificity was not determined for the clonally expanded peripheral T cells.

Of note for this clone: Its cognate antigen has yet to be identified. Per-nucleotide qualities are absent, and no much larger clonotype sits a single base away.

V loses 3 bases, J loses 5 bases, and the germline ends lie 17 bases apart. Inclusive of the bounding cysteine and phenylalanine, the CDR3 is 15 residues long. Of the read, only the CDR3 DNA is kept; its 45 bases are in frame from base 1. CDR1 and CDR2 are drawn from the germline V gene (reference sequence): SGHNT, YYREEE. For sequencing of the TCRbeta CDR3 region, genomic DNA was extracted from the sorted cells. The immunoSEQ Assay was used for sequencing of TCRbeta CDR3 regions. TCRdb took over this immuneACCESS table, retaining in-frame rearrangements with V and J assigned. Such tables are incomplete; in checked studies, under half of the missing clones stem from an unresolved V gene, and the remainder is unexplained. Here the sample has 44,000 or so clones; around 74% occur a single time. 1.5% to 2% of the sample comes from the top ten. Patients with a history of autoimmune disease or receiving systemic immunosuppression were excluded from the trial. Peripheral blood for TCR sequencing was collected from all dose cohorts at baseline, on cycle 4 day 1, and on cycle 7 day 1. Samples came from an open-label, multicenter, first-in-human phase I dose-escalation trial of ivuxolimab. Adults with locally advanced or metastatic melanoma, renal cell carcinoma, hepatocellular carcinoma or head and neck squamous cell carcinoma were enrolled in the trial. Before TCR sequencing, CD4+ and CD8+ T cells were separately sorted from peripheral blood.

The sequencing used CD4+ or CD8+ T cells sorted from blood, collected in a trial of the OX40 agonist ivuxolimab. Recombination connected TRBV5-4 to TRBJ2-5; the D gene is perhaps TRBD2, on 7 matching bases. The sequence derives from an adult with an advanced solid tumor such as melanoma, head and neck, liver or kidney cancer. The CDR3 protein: CASSSNTGGRETQYF. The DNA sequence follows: TGTGCCAGCAGCTCTAATACGGGGGGCCGTGAGACCCAGTACTTC.